The present T cell receptor beta chain was sequenced within a study of technical replicates of blood from a handful of donors. The table came from immunoSEQ multiplex PCR; TCRdb's copy has only in-frame clones and leaves some out. The sample lists about 68,000 clones, under 98% occurring once. This clonotype was obtained from a human donor in good health. Sequencing was performed on T cells isolated from PBMCs.

This chain's CDR3 is CASSPGQGIIAGELFF. CDR3 nucleotide sequence: TGTGCCAGTAGCCCAGGACAGGGTATTATAGCCGGGGAGCTGTTTTTT. The chain employs TRBV19 and TRBJ2-2; 8 nucleotides align to TRBD1. The CDR3 extends over 16 amino acids. The ends lost 6 bases at V and 6 bases at J; junction bases unmatched: 12. Germline-derived CDR1 and CDR2 are LNHDA and SQIVND (reference sequence).